This is a list of T cell receptor beta chains from one sample in a study of cytomegalovirus exposure and HLA in healthy donors. TCRdb keeps only in-frame clones here, not all; method: immunoSEQ multiplex PCR. The sample carries more than 85,000 clones, about 80% recorded once. Sequenced material: PBMCs. The source of these receptors is a young man in good health and CMV-seronegative. The CDR3 runs from the conserved cysteine through the conserved F or W. The D gene is left open where the match is weak. Clone size is given for some rows only: seen once, a few or many times, or a class if the clone is expanded.

v_gene,abundance,d_gene,j_gene,CDR3aa,CDR3nt
TRBV10-3,.,.,TRBJ2-3,CAIRTQGDTQYF,TGTGCCATCAGAACTCAGGGGGATACGCAGTATTTT
TRBV13,.,.,TRBJ2-3,CASSSTGTQYF,TGTGCCAGCAGCTCCACCGGTACGCAGTATTTT
TRBV5-1,few,.,TRBJ2-6,CASSLAIAGANVLTF,TGCGCCAGCAGCTTGGCCATAGCTGGGGCCAACGTCCTGACTTTC
TRBV27,.,.,TRBJ1-1,CASSSRGRTEAFF,TGTGCCAGCTCTTCGCGGGGTAGGACTGAAGCTTTCTTT
TRBV19,.,.,TRBJ2-6,CASSIPESGANVLTF,TGTGCCAGTAGTATACCGGAGTCTGGGGCCAACGTCCTGACTTTC
TRBV6-5,few,.,TRBJ1-1,CASSYSAGATEAFF,TGTGCCAGCAGTTACTCGGCGGGGGCCACTGAAGCTTTCTTT
TRBV10-1,.,TRBD1,TRBJ1-1,CTSSESGTGLNTEAFF,TGCACCAGCAGTGAGAGTGGGACAGGGCTCAACACTGAAGCTTTCTTT
TRBV4-1,.,TRBD1,TRBJ2-7,CASSQTPPGQGAWYEQYF,TGCGCCAGCAGCCAAACACCTCCCGGACAGGGGGCATGGTACGAGCAGTACTTC
TRBV10-3,few,.,TRBJ1-1,CAISEWTPENTEAFF,TGTGCCATCAGTGAGTGGACTCCAGAGAACACTGAAGCTTTCTTT
TRBV7-2,.,TRBD1,TRBJ1-4,CASSWGQGNEKLFF,TGTGCCAGCAGCTGGGGACAGGGCAATGAAAAACTGTTTTTT
TRBV18,.,TRBD1,TRBJ1-2,CASSPGQGANFGYTF,TGTGCCAGCTCACCCGGACAGGGGGCCAATTTTGGCTACACCTTC
TRBV29-1,.,TRBD1,TRBJ1-1,CSVGRTGSNTEAFF,TGCAGCGTTGGGAGGACAGGGTCGAACACTGAAGCTTTCTTT
TRBV27,.,TRBD1,TRBJ1-3,CASSLVGTGAQVTGNTIYF,TGTGCCAGCAGTTTAGTCGGGACAGGGGCGCAGGTCACTGGAAACACCATATATTTT
TRBV10-3,few,.,TRBJ1-2,CAIKGEVLAYGYTF,TGTGCCATCAAAGGGGAGGTTTTGGCCTATGGCTACACCTTC
TRBV15,.,TRBD1,TRBJ1-1,CATSRVGGYEAFF,TGTGCCACCAGCAGAGTAGGGGGCTATGAAGCTTTCTTT
TRBV28,.,TRBD1,TRBJ2-1,CASRALGQGANEQFF,TGTGCCAGCAGGGCCTTGGGACAGGGGGCCAATGAGCAGTTCTTC
TRBV5-6,.,TRBD1,TRBJ1-2,CASGLQGPYGYTF,TGTGCCAGCGGGCTACAGGGGCCATATGGCTACACCTTC
TRBV7-9,.,TRBD2,TRBJ2-4,CASSLTSGNIQYF,TGTGCCAGCAGCTTAACTAGCGGGAACATTCAGTACTTC
TRBV5-5,.,.,TRBJ1-1,CASSFQGLRAEAFF,TGTGCCAGCAGCTTCCAGGGGTTACGCGCTGAAGCTTTCTTT
TRBV5-1,.,.,TRBJ1-1,CASSLVGERTEAFF,TGCGCCAGCAGCTTGGTTGGGGAGCGCACTGAAGCTTTCTTT
TRBV5-1,few,TRBD2,TRBJ2-1,CASSSSPLKREFYNEQFF,TGCGCCAGCAGCTCTTCACCTCTAAAGCGGGAGTTCTACAATGAGCAGTTCTTC
TRBV5-1,few,.,TRBJ1-3,CASSLVSGPRNTIYF,TGCGCCAGCAGCTTGGTCTCAGGGCCACGAAACACCATATATTTT
TRBV15,.,.,TRBJ2-6,CATSRLPPDYLRGRGGSGANVLTF,TGTGCCACCAGCAGACTCCCACCAGACTACCTCCGGGGGCGCGGGGGCTCTGGGGCCAACGTCCTGACTTTC
TRBV7-9,.,TRBD1,TRBJ2-3,CASSFGTGASTDTQYF,TGTGCCAGCAGCTTCGGGACAGGGGCTTCCACAGATACGCAGTATTTT
TRBV25-1,.,TRBD1,TRBJ2-5,CASSDRTGGRETQYF,TGTGCCAGCAGTGACAGGACAGGGGGCCGAGAGACCCAGTACTTC
TRBV29-1,.,.,TRBJ2-5,CSVVGVQETQYF,TGCAGCGTTGTAGGGGTCCAAGAGACCCAGTACTTC
TRBV10-3,.,.,TRBJ2-5,CAISSRVGETQYF,TGTGCCATCAGCTCCAGGGTGGGGGAGACCCAGTACTTC
TRBV5-1,.,.,TRBJ2-1,CASSLGSPRDNEQFF,TGCGCCAGCAGCTTGGGATCCCCTCGGGACAATGAGCAGTTCTTC
TRBV9,.,.,TRBJ2-3,CASSVVGLLYTDTQYF,TGTGCCAGCAGCGTAGTAGGACTCCTCTACACAGATACGCAGTATTTT
TRBV27,.,.,TRBJ1-2,CARRQGDYFCGYTF,.
TRBV30,.,TRBD1,TRBJ1-4,CAWSRTGGFEKLFF,TGTGCCTGGAGTCGGACAGGGGGCTTTGAAAAACTGTTTTTT